The clone carrying this T cell receptor (beta chain) was detected only once. Its antigen is not known. The data originate from a study of tumor-infiltrating lymphocytes in primary liver carcinoma. Study-wide findings and caveats: Among the pair types, tumor region pairs showed more overlap than tumor-adjacent and tumor-blood pairs.

Extraction of RNA together with DNA used about 17-31 mg of unsorted bulk tissue. Over 80% of the cells were viable tumor cells in every tumor sample. Making TCR beta cDNA involved around 510 ng total RNA and a constant-region primer. Three-round nested multiplex PCR performed with slightly modified ARM-PCR produced the TCR beta libraries. TRBV1-TRBV30 forward primers and a C-beta reverse primer were used in the first two PCR rounds, which each ran for about 10 cycles. TCRdb reprocessed the multiplex PCR reads with MiXCR, giving one entry per CDR3 protein. Of approximately 110,000 distinct CDR3 sequences in the sample, around 80% were seen once. The CDR3 length is 15 residues. Germline V gene lookup returns CDR1 SGHAT and CDR2 FQNNGV. V lost 6 bases and J 5 bases, leaving 16 bases between the germline ends.

This TCR derives from a man aged 35-49 years with primary liver carcinoma and hepatitis B virus infection. V usage is TRBV11-2 and J usage is TRBJ2-2; D perhaps matches TRBD2 (6 bases). Sequencing input: liver tumor tissue from sampling region 3. The subset was: tumor region T3, left-lateral pole. CDR3 in DNA: TGTGCCAGCAGGCATATTCGGGGGAGGACCGGGGAGCTGTTTTTT. Encoded protein: CASRHIRGRTGELFF. Full variable domain (missing parts from reference TRBV11-2 and TRBJ2-2): EAGVAQSPRYKIIEKRQSVAFWCNPISGHATLYWYQQILGQGPKLLIQFQNNGVVDDSQLPKDRFSAERLKGVDSTLKIQPAKLEDSAVYLCASRHIRGRTGELFFGEGSRLTVL.